The clone carrying this TCR beta chain was seen repeatedly, ten times or more. Its antigen is as yet unknown. Clinical symptoms, serum thyroxine, TRAb, thyroid ultrasound and orbital computed tomography informed diagnoses. This specimen belongs to a study of T cells in Graves' hyperthyroidism and ophthalmopathy. Whole-study findings and limits: In the blood, most expanded thyroid clonotypes above 0.001 appeared as well.

Amplification yielded TCR beta CDR3 regions, with RNA transcripts as the source. HTBI primers were used for first-round RT-PCR of the TCR CDR3. TCRdb reprocessed the multiplex PCR reads with MiXCR, giving one entry per CDR3 protein. Of approximately 500,000 distinct CDR3 sequences in the sample, approximately 44% were seen once. The sequenced sample was peripheral blood or thyroid tissue (not recorded which). The source of this sequence is a woman aged 18-29 years with Graves' hyperthyroidism.

CDR3 bases: TGCGCCAGCAGCCCTAACTTGGACACTGAAGCTTTCTTT. It translates to CASSPNLDTEAFF. V and J are TRBV5-1 and TRBJ1-1, with D unresolved. Germline values: CDR1 SGHRS, CDR2 YFSETQ. CDR3 length: 13 amino acids. Deletions cut 4 bases from V and 3 bases from J, with 10 bases between.